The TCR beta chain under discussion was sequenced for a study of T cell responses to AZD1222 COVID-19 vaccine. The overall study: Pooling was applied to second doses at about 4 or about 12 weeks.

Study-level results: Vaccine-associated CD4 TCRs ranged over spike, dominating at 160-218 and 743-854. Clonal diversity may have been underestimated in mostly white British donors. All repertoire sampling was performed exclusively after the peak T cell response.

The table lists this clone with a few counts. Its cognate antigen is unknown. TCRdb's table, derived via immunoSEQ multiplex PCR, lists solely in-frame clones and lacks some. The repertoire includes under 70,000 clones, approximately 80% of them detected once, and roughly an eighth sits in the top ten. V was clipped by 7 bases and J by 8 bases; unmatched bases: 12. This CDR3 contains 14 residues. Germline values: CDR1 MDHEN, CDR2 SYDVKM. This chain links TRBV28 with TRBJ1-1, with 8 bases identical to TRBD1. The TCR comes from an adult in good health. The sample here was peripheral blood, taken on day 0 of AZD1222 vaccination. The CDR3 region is CASNFVAGGSEAFF. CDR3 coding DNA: TGTGCCAGCAATTTCGTCGCAGGGGGCTCCGAAGCTTTCTTT. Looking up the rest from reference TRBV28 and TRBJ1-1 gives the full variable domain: DVKVTQSSRYLVKRTGEKVFLECVQDMDHENMFWYRQDPGLGLRLIYFSYDVKMKEKGDIPEGYSVSREKKERFSLILESASTNQTSMYLCASNFVAGGSEAFFGQGTRLTVV.